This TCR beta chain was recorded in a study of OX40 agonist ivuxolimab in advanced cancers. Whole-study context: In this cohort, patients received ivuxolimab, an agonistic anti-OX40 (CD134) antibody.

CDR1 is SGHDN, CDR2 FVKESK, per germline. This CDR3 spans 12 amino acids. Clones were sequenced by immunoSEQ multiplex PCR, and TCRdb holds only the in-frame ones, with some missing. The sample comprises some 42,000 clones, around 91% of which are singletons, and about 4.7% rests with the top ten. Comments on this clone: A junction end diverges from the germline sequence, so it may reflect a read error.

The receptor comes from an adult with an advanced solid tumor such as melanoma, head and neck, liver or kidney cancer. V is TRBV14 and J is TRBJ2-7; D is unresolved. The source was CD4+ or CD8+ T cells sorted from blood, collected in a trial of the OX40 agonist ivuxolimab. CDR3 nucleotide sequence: TGTGCCAGCAGTCGACTGGACGGTTCGCTGGACTTC. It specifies CASSRLDGSLDF.